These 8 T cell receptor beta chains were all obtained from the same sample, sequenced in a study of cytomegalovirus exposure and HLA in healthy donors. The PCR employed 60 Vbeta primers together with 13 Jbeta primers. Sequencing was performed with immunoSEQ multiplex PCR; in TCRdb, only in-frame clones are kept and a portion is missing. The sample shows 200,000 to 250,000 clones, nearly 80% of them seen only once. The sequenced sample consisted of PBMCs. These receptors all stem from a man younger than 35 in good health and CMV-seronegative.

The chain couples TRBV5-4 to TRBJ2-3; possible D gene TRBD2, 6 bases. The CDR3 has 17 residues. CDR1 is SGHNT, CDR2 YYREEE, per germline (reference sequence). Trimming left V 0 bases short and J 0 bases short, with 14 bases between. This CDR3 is CASSLGMGGASTDTQYF. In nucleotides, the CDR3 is TGTGCCAGCAGCTTGGGTATGGGCGGGGCTAGCACAGATACGCAGTATTTT. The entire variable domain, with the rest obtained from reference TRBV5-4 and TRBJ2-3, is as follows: ETGVTQSPTHLIKTRGQQVTLRCSSQSGHNTVSWYQQALGQGPQFIFQYYREEENGRGNFPPRFSGLQFPNYSSELNVNALELDDSALYLCASSLGMGGASTDTQYFGPGTRLTVL.

CDR3: CASSFAAGGLETQYF. CDR3 sequence (DNA): TGTGCCAGCAGTTTTGCGGCGGGAGGGCTAGAGACCCAGTACTTC. The rearrangement joins TRBV27 to TRBJ2-5, with 9 bases that match TRBD2. Germline values: CDR1 MNHEY, CDR2 SMNVEV (reference sequence). The CDR3 extends over 15 amino acids. Germline trimming cut 3 bases from V and 4 bases from J; bases unmatched to any gene: 6.

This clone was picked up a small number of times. The CDR3 DNA reads as TGTGCTAGTGGTGGGGACACCGATGAAAAACTGTTTTTT. It specifies CASGGDTDEKLFF. The chain links TRBV12-5 to TRBJ1-4; D perhaps matches TRBD1 (6 bases). The CDR3 loop spans 13 amino acids. The germline V gene encodes CDR1 LGHNT and CDR2 FRNRAP. The germline V and J ends were trimmed by 5 bases and 6 bases, with 10 bases remaining between them.

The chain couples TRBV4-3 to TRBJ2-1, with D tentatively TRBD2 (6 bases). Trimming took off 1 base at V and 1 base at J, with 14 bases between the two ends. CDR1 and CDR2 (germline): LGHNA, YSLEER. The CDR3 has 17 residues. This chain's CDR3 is CASSQAGKGLSYNEQFF. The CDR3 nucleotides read TGCGCCAGCAGCCAAGCGGGAAAGGGACTTTCCTACAATGAGCAGTTCTTC.

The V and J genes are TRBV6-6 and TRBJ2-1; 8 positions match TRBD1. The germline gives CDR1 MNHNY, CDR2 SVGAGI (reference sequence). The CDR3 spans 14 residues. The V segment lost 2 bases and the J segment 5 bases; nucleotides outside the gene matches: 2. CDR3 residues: CASSYAGQDNEQFF. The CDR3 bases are TGTGCCAGCAGTTACGCGGGACAGGACAATGAGCAGTTCTTC.

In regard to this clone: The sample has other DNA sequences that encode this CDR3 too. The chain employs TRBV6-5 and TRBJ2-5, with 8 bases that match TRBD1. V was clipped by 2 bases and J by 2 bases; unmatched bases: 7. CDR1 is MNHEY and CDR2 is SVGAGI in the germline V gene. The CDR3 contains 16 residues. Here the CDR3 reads CASSYRGQGPQETQYF. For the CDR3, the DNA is TGTGCCAGCAGTTACAGAGGACAGGGACCGCAAGAGACCCAGTACTTC.

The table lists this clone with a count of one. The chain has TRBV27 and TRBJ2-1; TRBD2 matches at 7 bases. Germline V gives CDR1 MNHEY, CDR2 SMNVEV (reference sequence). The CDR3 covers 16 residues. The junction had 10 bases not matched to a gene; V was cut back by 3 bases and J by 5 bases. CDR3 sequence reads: CASSFLASGNNNEQFF. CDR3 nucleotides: TGTGCCAGCAGTTTCCTGGCTAGCGGCAACAACAATGAGCAGTTCTTC.

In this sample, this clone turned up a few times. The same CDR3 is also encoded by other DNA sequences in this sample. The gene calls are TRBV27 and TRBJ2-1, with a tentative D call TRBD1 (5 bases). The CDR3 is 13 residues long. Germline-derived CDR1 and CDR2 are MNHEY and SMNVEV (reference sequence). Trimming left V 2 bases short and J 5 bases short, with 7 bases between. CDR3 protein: CASSLQGNNEQFF. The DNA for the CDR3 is TGTGCCAGCAGTTTACAGGGTAACAATGAGCAGTTCTTC.